This record concerns one T cell receptor beta chain sequence. The data derive from a study of cytomegalovirus exposure and HLA in healthy donors. Primers included in the PCR were 60 Vbeta and 13 Jbeta primers. Clones were read by immunoSEQ multiplex PCR, and TCRdb kept only the in-frame ones, dropping some. Of roughly 160,000 clones listed, 65% to 85% are singletons. The material sequenced was PBMCs. The clonotype comes from a boy aged 2 to 10 in good health and CMV-seronegative.

The CDR3 spells CSVDFSNTGELFF. The CDR3 DNA follows: TGCAGCGTTGATTTTAGCAACACCGGGGAGCTGTTTTTT. The chain recombines TRBV29-1 with TRBJ2-2; no definite D call. CDR1 SQVTM and CDR2 ANQGSEA come from the germline V gene. Trimming left V 3 bases short and J 2 bases short, with 7 bases between. This CDR3 spans 13 amino acids.